Listed below are T cell receptor beta chains from one sample, sequenced in a study of cytomegalovirus exposure and HLA in healthy donors. Some clones are missing from TCRdb's copy, which holds only in-frame ones; the method was immunoSEQ multiplex PCR. The repertoire table contains about 200,000 clones. The specimen was PBMCs. The receptors stem from a woman aged 30 to 39 in good health and CMV-seropositive. CDR3s include the opening cysteine and the closing phenylalanine or tryptophan. The order of the fields is D gene, CDR3 length, V gene, J gene, CDR3 DNA, CDR3 protein. D genes are given only for firm matches.

d_call: .
cdr3_length: 15
v_call: TRBV5-1
j_call: TRBJ1-1
cdr3_nt: TGCGCCAGCAGCCTACAACCGGGAGGGAACACTGAAGCTTTCTTT
cdr3_aa: CASSLQPGGNTEAFF

d_call: .
cdr3_length: 15
v_call: TRBV6-1
j_call: TRBJ1-5
cdr3_nt: TGTGCCAGCAGCGTTGGGCCAGAAAGGAATCAGCCCCAGCATTTT
cdr3_aa: CASSVGPERNQPQHF

d_call: .
cdr3_length: 14
v_call: TRBV28
j_call: TRBJ1-3
cdr3_nt: TGTGCCAGCAGGCAGGGTGGCTCTGGAAACACCATATATTTT
cdr3_aa: CASRQGGSGNTIYF

d_call: TRBD1
cdr3_length: 15
v_call: TRBV5-1
j_call: TRBJ2-7
cdr3_nt: TGCGCCAGCAGCGCTGACAGGGCCATGTTCTACGAGCAGTACTTC
cdr3_aa: CASSADRAMFYEQYF

d_call: TRBD1
cdr3_length: 16
v_call: TRBV19
j_call: TRBJ1-2
cdr3_nt: TGTGCCAGTAGTTTGAACCCGGGACAGGGGGTCTATGGCTACACCTTC
cdr3_aa: CASSLNPGQGVYGYTF

d_call: TRBD1
cdr3_length: 15
v_call: TRBV18
j_call: TRBJ2-5
cdr3_nt: TGTGCCAGCTCACCCGGGACAGGGTTGGGAGAGACCCAGTACTTC
cdr3_aa: CASSPGTGLGETQYF

d_call: TRBD2
cdr3_length: 15
v_call: TRBV18
j_call: TRBJ2-7
cdr3_nt: TGTGCCAGCTCACGGGTAGCGGGAGGTCCCTACGAGCAGTACTTC
cdr3_aa: CASSRVAGGPYEQYF

d_call: .
cdr3_length: 15
v_call: TRBV18
j_call: TRBJ2-3
cdr3_nt: TGTGCCAGCTCACCCGAGCAGGGGTTCACAGATACGCAGTATTTT
cdr3_aa: CASSPEQGFTDTQYF

d_call: .
cdr3_length: 15
v_call: TRBV27
j_call: TRBJ2-6
cdr3_nt: TGTGCCAGCAGTTTAATCCAGTCTGGGGCCAACGTCCTGACTTTC
cdr3_aa: CASSLIQSGANVLTF

d_call: .
cdr3_length: 11
v_call: TRBV18
j_call: TRBJ1-3
cdr3_nt: TGTGCCAGCTCACCCCGGACGGGAGTGAATTTT
cdr3_aa: CASSPRTGVNF

d_call: .
cdr3_length: 17
v_call: TRBV2
j_call: TRBJ2-7
cdr3_nt: TGTGCCAGCAGTCACCCAATGACGGAGCCGAAGAATTACGAGCAGTACTTC
cdr3_aa: CASSHPMTEPKNYEQYF

d_call: TRBD1
cdr3_length: 16
v_call: TRBV4-1
j_call: TRBJ1-5
cdr3_nt: TGCGCCAGCAGCTTCCGACAGGGGGCGGGCAATCAGCCCCAGCATTTT
cdr3_aa: CASSFRQGAGNQPQHF

d_call: TRBD1
cdr3_length: 14
v_call: TRBV10-3
j_call: TRBJ1-1
cdr3_nt: TGTGCCATCAGCCAACAGGGGGGAGAAACTGAAGCTTTCTTT
cdr3_aa: CAISQQGGETEAFF

d_call: .
cdr3_length: 19
v_call: TRBV14
j_call: TRBJ1-1
cdr3_nt: TGTGCCAGCAGCCAAGAAACGGTGGCAGGGTCGTTTATGAACACTGAAGCTTTCTTT
cdr3_aa: CASSQETVAGSFMNTEAFF

d_call: TRBD1
cdr3_length: 13
v_call: TRBV19
j_call: TRBJ2-7
cdr3_nt: TGTGCCAGTGGCGGGACAGGCCTTTTCGAGCAGTACTTC
cdr3_aa: CASGGTGLFEQYF

d_call: TRBD1
cdr3_length: 15
v_call: TRBV2
j_call: TRBJ2-7
cdr3_nt: TGTGCCAGCACTAAAGGACAGGGAAACTCCTACGAGCAGTACTTC
cdr3_aa: CASTKGQGNSYEQYF

d_call: .
cdr3_length: 17
v_call: TRBV14
j_call: TRBJ2-5
cdr3_nt: TGTGCCAGCAGCCAAGTTAGGCTAGCCCCTTCGGGAGAGACCCAGTACTTC
cdr3_aa: CASSQVRLAPSGETQYF

d_call: .
cdr3_length: 16
v_call: TRBV28
j_call: TRBJ1-1
cdr3_nt: TGTGCCAGCAGTTTACCAAAAACAGGGTTTCAAGCTGAAGCTTTCTTT
cdr3_aa: CASSLPKTGFQAEAFF

d_call: .
cdr3_length: 15
v_call: TRBV5-1
j_call: TRBJ1-1
cdr3_nt: TGCGCCAGCAGCCTCCCGGACTTTCGGAACACTGAAGCTTTCTTT
cdr3_aa: CASSLPDFRNTEAFF

d_call: TRBD1
cdr3_length: 17
v_call: TRBV6-1
j_call: TRBJ2-7
cdr3_nt: TGTGCCAGCAGTGAAGCCCTGCACGGGACAGTTACCTACGAGCAGTACTTC
cdr3_aa: CASSEALHGTVTYEQYF

d_call: .
cdr3_length: 16
v_call: TRBV11-2
j_call: TRBJ2-1
cdr3_nt: TGTGCCAGCAGCTCCTCCTTTTCGAGGGCTTACAATGAGCAGTTCTTC
cdr3_aa: CASSSSFSRAYNEQFF

d_call: TRBD2
cdr3_length: 13
v_call: TRBV6-1
j_call: TRBJ2-5
cdr3_nt: TGTGCCAGCATATACGGGGGGTTAGAGACCCAGTACTTC
cdr3_aa: CASIYGGLETQYF

d_call: .
cdr3_length: 14
v_call: TRBV9
j_call: TRBJ1-2
cdr3_nt: TGTGCCAGCAGCGTAGCCAGGGCCCACTATGGCTACACCTTC
cdr3_aa: CASSVARAHYGYTF

d_call: .
cdr3_length: 15
v_call: TRBV6-5
j_call: TRBJ1-1
cdr3_nt: TGTGCCAGCAGTTACTCCGCAGGGGTGGGCACTGAAGCTTTCTTT
cdr3_aa: CASSYSAGVGTEAFF

d_call: TRBD1
cdr3_length: 15
v_call: TRBV13
j_call: TRBJ2-1
cdr3_nt: TGTGCCAGCAGCCCAGGGGGACGTACAAAAAATGAGCAGTTCTTC
cdr3_aa: CASSPGGRTKNEQFF

d_call: TRBD1
cdr3_length: 15
v_call: TRBV6-1
j_call: TRBJ1-5
cdr3_nt: TGTGCCAGCAGTGAGAGGGGGCAGGGGGATCAGCCCCAGCATTTT
cdr3_aa: CASSERGQGDQPQHF

d_call: TRBD2
cdr3_length: 15
v_call: TRBV4-3
j_call: TRBJ2-7
cdr3_nt: TGCGCCAGCAGCCAAGGGCCAGCGGGAGGCTACGAGCAGTACTTC
cdr3_aa: CASSQGPAGGYEQYF

d_call: TRBD2
cdr3_length: 15
v_call: TRBV5-1
j_call: TRBJ2-5
cdr3_nt: TGCGCCAGCAGCTTGGATCGGGGGGGCCAAGAGACCCAGTACTTC
cdr3_aa: CASSLDRGGQETQYF

d_call: .
cdr3_length: 15
v_call: TRBV10-3
j_call: TRBJ1-2
cdr3_nt: TGTGCCATCCGCCTAGATGCAGGGGCATCGGAAGGCTACACCTTC
cdr3_aa: CAIRLDAGASEGYTF

d_call: .
cdr3_length: 14
v_call: TRBV10-3
j_call: TRBJ2-5
cdr3_nt: TGTGCCATCAGTGAGGGGTCGGCGGAAGAGACCCAGTACTTC
cdr3_aa: CAISEGSAEETQYF

d_call: TRBD1
cdr3_length: 16
v_call: TRBV7-9
j_call: TRBJ2-7
cdr3_nt: TGTGCCAGCAGCCATATCTCCGGGACAGGTTACTACGAGCAGTACTTC
cdr3_aa: CASSHISGTGYYEQYF

d_call: .
cdr3_length: 14
v_call: TRBV5-6
j_call: TRBJ2-1
cdr3_nt: TGTGCCAGCAGCTGGGACTGGCGAGGCAATGAGCAGTTCTTC
cdr3_aa: CASSWDWRGNEQFF

d_call: TRBD2
cdr3_length: 16
v_call: TRBV10-3
j_call: TRBJ2-1
cdr3_nt: TGTGCCATCAGTGCTCTAGCGGGAGCCTATGCCAATGAGCAGTTCTTC
cdr3_aa: CAISALAGAYANEQFF

d_call: TRBD1
cdr3_length: 13
v_call: TRBV6-6
j_call: TRBJ1-2
cdr3_nt: TGTGCCAGCAGTGATACAGGGGCCTATGGCTACACCTTC
cdr3_aa: CASSDTGAYGYTF

d_call: TRBD2
cdr3_length: 15
v_call: TRBV7-6
j_call: TRBJ2-7
cdr3_nt: TGTGCCAGCAGGCCGGGACTAGCGGAAAACTACGAGCAGTACTTC
cdr3_aa: CASRPGLAENYEQYF

d_call: TRBD1
cdr3_length: 13
v_call: TRBV12-5
j_call: TRBJ1-1
cdr3_nt: TGTGCTAGTGCCTTTGACAGGGCGACTGAAGCTTTCTTT
cdr3_aa: CASAFDRATEAFF

d_call: .
cdr3_length: 14
v_call: TRBV28
j_call: TRBJ1-2
cdr3_nt: TGTGCCAGCAGTCCCGACTGGGCAGGGTATGGCTACACCTTC
cdr3_aa: CASSPDWAGYGYTF

d_call: TRBD2
cdr3_length: 19
v_call: TRBV2
j_call: TRBJ2-5
cdr3_nt: TGTGCCAGCAGTGAAAGGGTCGGACTAGCGGGTCGTATTTTAGAGACCCAGTACTTC
cdr3_aa: CASSERVGLAGRILETQYF

d_call: .
cdr3_length: 13
v_call: TRBV14
j_call: TRBJ2-3
cdr3_nt: TGTGCCAGCAGCCAACGGGTACGCGATACGCAGTATTTT
cdr3_aa: CASSQRVRDTQYF

d_call: TRBD2
cdr3_length: 15
v_call: TRBV9
j_call: TRBJ2-7
cdr3_nt: TGTGCCAGCAGCGCCGGGACTAGCGGGGTCTACGAGCAGTACTTC
cdr3_aa: CASSAGTSGVYEQYF

d_call: TRBD2
cdr3_length: 16
v_call: TRBV6-6
j_call: TRBJ2-7
cdr3_nt: TGTGCCAGCAGCCGCCCGACTAGCGGGAGCTCCTACGAGCAGTACTTC
cdr3_aa: CASSRPTSGSSYEQYF

d_call: .
cdr3_length: 14
v_call: TRBV12-5
j_call: TRBJ1-6
cdr3_nt: TGTGCTAGTGGTTTGGGAGACAGAAATTCACCCCTCCACTTT
cdr3_aa: CASGLGDRNSPLHF

d_call: TRBD2
cdr3_length: 14
v_call: TRBV7-9
j_call: TRBJ2-3
cdr3_nt: TGTGCCAGCAGCCCCCTAGCGGGACCCGCTACGCAGTATTTT
cdr3_aa: CASSPLAGPATQYF

d_call: TRBD1
cdr3_length: 13
v_call: TRBV5-6
j_call: TRBJ1-1
cdr3_nt: TGTGCCAGCAGCTGGACAGGGCGCACTGAAGCTTTCTTT
cdr3_aa: CASSWTGRTEAFF

d_call: .
cdr3_length: 15
v_call: TRBV2
j_call: TRBJ2-3
cdr3_nt: TGTGCCAGCACTGGTATACAGGGCCGCCAAGATACGCAGTATTTT
cdr3_aa: CASTGIQGRQDTQYF

d_call: TRBD1
cdr3_length: 13
v_call: TRBV7-9
j_call: TRBJ2-5
cdr3_nt: TGTGCCAGCAGATTGACAGGGGCAGAGACCCAGTACTTC
cdr3_aa: CASRLTGAETQYF

d_call: TRBD1
cdr3_length: 13
v_call: TRBV2
j_call: TRBJ2-4
cdr3_nt: TGTGCCAGCAAGTGGGGGACAGAAAGCATTCAGTACTTC
cdr3_aa: CASKWGTESIQYF

d_call: .
cdr3_length: 15
v_call: TRBV6-1
j_call: TRBJ2-1
cdr3_nt: TGTGCCAGCATCAACAGTTGGACAGTTGTCAATGAGCAGTTCTTC
cdr3_aa: CASINSWTVVNEQFF

d_call: TRBD1
cdr3_length: 13
v_call: TRBV10-1
j_call: TRBJ2-7
cdr3_nt: TGCGCCAGCAGTGACGGACAGGGTGACGAGCAGTACTTC
cdr3_aa: CASSDGQGDEQYF

d_call: TRBD2
cdr3_length: 16
v_call: TRBV5-5
j_call: TRBJ2-7
cdr3_nt: TGTGCCAGCAGTTTGACTAGCGGATCCCGGGGGTACGAGCAGTACTTC
cdr3_aa: CASSLTSGSRGYEQYF

d_call: TRBD2
cdr3_length: 13
v_call: TRBV5-1
j_call: TRBJ2-1
cdr3_nt: TGCGCCAGCAGCTCCCTAGCGGAAGATGAGCAGTTCTTC
cdr3_aa: CASSSLAEDEQFF

d_call: .
cdr3_length: 15
v_call: TRBV15
j_call: TRBJ2-5
cdr3_nt: TGTGCCACCAGCAGACCCGGGGCGGGACAAGAGACCCAGTACTTC
cdr3_aa: CATSRPGAGQETQYF

d_call: .
cdr3_length: 18
v_call: TRBV7-9
j_call: TRBJ1-5
cdr3_nt: TGTGCCAGCAGCTCCACATATGGACAAGGGGATAGCAATCAGCCCCAGCATTTT
cdr3_aa: CASSSTYGQGDSNQPQHF

d_call: TRBD2
cdr3_length: 15
v_call: TRBV9
j_call: TRBJ2-5
cdr3_nt: TGTGCCAGCAGCGTAGCAGGCACTAGCGAAGAGACCCAGTACTTC
cdr3_aa: CASSVAGTSEETQYF